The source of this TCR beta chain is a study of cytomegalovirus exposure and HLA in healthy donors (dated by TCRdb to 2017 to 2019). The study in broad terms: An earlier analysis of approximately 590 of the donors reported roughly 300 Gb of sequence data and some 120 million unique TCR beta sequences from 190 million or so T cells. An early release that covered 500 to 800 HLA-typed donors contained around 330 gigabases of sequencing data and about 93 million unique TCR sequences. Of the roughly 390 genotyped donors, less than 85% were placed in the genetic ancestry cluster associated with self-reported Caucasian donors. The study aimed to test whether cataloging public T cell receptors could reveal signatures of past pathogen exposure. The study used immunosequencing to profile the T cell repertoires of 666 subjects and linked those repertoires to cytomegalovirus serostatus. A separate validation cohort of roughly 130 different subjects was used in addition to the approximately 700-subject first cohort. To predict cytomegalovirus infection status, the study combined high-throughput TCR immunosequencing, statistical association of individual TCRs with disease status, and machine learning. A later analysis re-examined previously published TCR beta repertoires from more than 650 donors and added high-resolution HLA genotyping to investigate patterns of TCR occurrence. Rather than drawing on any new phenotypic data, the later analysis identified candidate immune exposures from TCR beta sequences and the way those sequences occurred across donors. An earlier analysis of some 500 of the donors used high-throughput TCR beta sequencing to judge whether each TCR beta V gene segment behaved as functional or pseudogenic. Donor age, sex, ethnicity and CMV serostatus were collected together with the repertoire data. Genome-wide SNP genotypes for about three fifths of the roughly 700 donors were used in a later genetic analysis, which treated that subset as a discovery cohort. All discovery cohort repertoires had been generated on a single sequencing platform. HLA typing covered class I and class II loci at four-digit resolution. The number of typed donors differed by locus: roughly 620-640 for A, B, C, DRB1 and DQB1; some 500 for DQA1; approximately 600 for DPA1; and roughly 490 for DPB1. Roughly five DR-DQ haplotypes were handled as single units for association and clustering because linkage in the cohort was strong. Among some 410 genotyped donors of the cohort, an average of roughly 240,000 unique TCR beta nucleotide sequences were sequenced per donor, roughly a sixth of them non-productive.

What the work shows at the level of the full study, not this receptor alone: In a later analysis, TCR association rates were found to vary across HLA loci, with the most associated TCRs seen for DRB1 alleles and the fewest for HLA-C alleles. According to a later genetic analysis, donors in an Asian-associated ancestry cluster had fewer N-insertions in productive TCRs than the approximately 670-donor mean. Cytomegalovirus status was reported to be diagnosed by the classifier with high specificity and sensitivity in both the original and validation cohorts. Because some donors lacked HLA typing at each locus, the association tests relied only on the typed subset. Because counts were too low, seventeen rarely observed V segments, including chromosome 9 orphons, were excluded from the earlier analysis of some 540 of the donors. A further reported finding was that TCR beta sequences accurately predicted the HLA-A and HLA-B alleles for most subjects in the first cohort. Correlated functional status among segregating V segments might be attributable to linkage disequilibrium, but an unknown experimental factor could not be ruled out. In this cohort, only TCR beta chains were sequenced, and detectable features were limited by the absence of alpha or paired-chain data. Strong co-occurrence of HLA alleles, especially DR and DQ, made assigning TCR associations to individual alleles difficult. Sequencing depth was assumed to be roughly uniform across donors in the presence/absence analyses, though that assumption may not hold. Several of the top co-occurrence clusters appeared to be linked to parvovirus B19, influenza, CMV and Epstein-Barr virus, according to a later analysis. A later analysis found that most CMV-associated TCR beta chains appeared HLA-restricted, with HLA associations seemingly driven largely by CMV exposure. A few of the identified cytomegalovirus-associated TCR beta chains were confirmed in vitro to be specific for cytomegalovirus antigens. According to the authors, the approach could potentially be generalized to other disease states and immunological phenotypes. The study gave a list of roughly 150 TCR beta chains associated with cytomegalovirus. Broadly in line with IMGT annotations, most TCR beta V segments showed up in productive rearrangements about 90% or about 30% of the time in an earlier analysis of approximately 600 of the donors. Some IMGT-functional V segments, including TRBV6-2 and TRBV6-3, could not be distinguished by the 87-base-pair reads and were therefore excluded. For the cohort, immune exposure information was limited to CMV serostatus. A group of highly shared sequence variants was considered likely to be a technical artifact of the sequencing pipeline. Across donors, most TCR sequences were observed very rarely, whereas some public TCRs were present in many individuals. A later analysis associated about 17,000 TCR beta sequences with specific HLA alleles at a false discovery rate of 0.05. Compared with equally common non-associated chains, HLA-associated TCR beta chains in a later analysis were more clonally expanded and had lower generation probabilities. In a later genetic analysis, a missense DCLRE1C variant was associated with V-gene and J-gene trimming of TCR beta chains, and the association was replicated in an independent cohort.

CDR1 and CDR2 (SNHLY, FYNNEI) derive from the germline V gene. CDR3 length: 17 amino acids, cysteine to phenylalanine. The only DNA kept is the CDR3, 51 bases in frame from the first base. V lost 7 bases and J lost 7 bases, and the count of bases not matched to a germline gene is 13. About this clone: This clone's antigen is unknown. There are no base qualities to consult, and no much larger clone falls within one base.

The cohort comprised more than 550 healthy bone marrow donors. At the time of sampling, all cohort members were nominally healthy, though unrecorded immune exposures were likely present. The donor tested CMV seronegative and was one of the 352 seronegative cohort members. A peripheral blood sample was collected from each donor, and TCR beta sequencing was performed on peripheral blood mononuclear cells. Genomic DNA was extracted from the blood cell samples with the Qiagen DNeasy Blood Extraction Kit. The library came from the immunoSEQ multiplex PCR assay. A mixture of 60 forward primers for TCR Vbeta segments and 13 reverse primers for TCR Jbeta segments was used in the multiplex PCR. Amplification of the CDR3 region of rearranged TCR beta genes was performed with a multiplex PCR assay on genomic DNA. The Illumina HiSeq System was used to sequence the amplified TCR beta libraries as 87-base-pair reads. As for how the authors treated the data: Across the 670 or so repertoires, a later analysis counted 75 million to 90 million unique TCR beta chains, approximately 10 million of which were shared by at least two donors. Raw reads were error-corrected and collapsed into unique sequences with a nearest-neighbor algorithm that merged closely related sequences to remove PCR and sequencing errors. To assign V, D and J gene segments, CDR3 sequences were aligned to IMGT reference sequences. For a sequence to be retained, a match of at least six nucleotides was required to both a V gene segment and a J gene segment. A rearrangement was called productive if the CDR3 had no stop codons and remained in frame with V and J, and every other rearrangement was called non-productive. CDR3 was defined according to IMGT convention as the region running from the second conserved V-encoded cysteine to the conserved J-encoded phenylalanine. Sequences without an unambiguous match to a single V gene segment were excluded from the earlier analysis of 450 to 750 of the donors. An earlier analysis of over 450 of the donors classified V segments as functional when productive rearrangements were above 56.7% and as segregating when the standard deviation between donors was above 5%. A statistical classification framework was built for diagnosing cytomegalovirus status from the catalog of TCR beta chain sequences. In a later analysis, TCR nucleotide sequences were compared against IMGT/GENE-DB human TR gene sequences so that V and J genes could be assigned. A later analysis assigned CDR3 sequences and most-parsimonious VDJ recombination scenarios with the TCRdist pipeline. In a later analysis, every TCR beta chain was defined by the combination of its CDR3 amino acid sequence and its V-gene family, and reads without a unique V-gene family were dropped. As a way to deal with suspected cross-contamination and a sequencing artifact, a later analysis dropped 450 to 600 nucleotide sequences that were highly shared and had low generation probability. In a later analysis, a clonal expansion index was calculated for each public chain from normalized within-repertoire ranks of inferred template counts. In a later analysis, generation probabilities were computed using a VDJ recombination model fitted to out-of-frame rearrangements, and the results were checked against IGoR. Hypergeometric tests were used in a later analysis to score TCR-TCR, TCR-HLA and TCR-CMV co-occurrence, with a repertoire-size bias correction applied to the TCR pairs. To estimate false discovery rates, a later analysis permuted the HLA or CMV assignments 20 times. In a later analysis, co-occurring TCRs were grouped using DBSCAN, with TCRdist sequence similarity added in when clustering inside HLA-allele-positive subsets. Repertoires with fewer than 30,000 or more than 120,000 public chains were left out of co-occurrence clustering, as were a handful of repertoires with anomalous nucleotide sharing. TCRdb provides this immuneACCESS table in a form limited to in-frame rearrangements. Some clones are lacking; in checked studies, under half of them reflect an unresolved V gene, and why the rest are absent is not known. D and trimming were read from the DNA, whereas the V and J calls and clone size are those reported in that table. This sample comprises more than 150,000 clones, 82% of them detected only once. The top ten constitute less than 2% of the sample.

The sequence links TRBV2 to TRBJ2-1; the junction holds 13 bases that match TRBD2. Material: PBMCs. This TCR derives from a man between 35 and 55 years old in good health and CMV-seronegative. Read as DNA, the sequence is TGTGCCAGCACCCAAAGAGGACTAGCGGGGGAGATGAATGAGCAGTTCTTC. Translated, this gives CASTQRGLAGEMNEQFF.